Presented here are 5 T cell receptor beta chains from one specimen sequenced in a study of cytomegalovirus exposure and HLA in healthy donors (dated by TCRdb to the late 2010s). The library was made by the immunoSEQ multiplex PCR assay. The table was pulled from immuneACCESS by TCRdb, which kept in-frame rearrangements only. Such tables lose some clones; where checked, under half of the loss comes from unresolved V genes, and the rest has no known cause. Counted in this sample were fewer than 120,000 clones; over 75% of them appeared once. The ten most abundant clones make up 1.4% of the sample. Sequences were obtained from PBMCs. The receptors were gathered from a woman aged 25 to 39 in good health and CMV-seropositive.

The CDR3: CASSSGLGRDTQYF. In DNA form, the CDR3 reads TGTGCCAGCAGTTCGGGACTGGGGAGAGATACGCAGTATTTT. The V and J genes are TRBV5-4 and TRBJ2-3, with a weak D call TRBD2 (6 bases). The germline V gene encodes CDR1 SGHNT and CDR2 YYREEE (reference sequence). The V end lost 5 bases, the J end lost 5 bases, and 15 bases lay between the germline ends. The CDR3 covers 14 residues.

V gene TRBV28 combines with J gene TRBJ1-5, with D perhaps TRBD1 (6 bases). V dropped 2 bases and J dropped 5 bases, with 13 bases sitting between them. CDR1 MDHEN and CDR2 SYDVKM come from the germline V gene. The CDR3 has 15 residues. The CDR3 protein is CASSLVRGIYQPQHF. CDR3 in DNA: TGTGCCAGCAGTTTAGTCAGGGGAATTTATCAGCCCCAGCATTTT.

This clone was seen more than once but under ten times. The J gene is TRBJ2-7, the V gene TRBV30; TRBD2 matches at 8 bases. Germline CDR1 and CDR2: GTSNPN and SVGIG (reference sequence). This CDR3 spans 16 amino acids. Germline trimming cut 1 base from V and 2 bases from J; bases unmatched to any gene: 10. The CDR3 DNA reads as TGTGCCTGGAGTGGTTTGGCGGGAGGACCTACCTACGAGCAGTACTTC. Translating it yields CAWSGLAGGPTYEQYF.

V gene TRBV10-2 combines with J gene TRBJ2-7; 9 nucleotides agree with TRBD1. This CDR3 is built from 17 residues. Unmatched junction bases numbered 9, after V lost 3 bases and J lost 0 bases. Germline CDR1 WSHSY, CDR2 SAAADI. The CDR3 sequence is CASSDLGGTGSSYEQYF. Here the CDR3 DNA reads TGCGCCAGCAGTGACCTGGGGGGGACAGGGAGCTCCTACGAGCAGTACTTC.

The chain has TRBV7-2 and TRBJ2-1; 10 bases are a match to TRBD2. J lost 7 bases, V lost 1 base, and 4 bases had no gene match. The CDR3 runs 15 residues. The V gene's germline CDR1 is SGHTA and CDR2 FQGNSA. The CDR3 DNA follows: TGTGCCAGCAGCTTAGAGGCTAGCGGGGGAAATGAGCAGTTCTTC. Residues: CASSLEASGGNEQFF.